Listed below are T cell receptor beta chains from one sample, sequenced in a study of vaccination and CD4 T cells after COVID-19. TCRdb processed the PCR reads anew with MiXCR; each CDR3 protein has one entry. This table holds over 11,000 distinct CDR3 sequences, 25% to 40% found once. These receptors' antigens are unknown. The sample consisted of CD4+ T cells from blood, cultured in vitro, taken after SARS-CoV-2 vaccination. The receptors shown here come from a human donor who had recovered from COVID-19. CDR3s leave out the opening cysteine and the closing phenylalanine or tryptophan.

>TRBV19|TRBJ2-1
ASSIRTDRKSYNEQF
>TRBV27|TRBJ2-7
ASRDRAYEQY
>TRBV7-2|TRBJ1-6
ASSFGTDSSPLH
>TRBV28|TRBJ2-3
ASTLLRGYTQY
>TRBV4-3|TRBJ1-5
ASSRGLWDQPQH
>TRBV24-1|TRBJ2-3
ATSGTRSNTDTQY
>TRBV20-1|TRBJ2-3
SALRGSTDTQY
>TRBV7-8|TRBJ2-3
ASSLGPGPDTQY
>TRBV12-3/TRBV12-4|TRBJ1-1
ASSSQTGGTAEAF
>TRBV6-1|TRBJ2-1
ASSEFSGGAYNEQF
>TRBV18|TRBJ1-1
ASSQGLGAGGNTEAF
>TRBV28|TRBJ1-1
ASSRQWGAGGETEAF
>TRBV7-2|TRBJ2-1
ASSLVGGAGAYNEQF
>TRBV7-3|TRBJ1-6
ASSLTQLGNSPLH
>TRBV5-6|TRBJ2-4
ASSRRDRVQNIQY
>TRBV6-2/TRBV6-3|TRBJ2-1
ASSDERKLAGEYNEQF
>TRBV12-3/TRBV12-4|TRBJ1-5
ASSLKLNNQPQH
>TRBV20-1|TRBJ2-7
SASAVAYLVSYEQY
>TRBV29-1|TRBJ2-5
SAFLPRAGETQY
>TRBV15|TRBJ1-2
ATSRPGQGLYGYT
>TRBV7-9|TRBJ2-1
ASSLGREWAYNEQF
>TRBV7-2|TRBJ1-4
ASTGGALNEKLF
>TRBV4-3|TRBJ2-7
ASSPELAGVYEQY
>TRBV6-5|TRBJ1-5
ASSLNRGNQPQH
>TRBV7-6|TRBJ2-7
ASSPQLTGEQY
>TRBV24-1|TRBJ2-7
ATSDSPAAYEQY
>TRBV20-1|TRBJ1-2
SRGVHGYT
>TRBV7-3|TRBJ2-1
ASSLRPPDRGVDNEQF
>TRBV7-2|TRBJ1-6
ASSLYPSPLH
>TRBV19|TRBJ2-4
ASSTQTRANIQY
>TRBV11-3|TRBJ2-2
ASSLGGAGGELF
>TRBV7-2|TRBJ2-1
ASSSSSGSYNEQF
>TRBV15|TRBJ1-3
ATSRDRDQRSGNTIY
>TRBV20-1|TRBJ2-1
SARREGQF
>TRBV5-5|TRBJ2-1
ASSLSGSPVNEQF
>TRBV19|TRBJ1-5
ASSIAPGTEYQPQH
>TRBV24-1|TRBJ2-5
ATMTRQGSTQY
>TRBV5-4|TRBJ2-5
ASSFSRAPQETQY
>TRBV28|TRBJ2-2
ASSPAGGASGELF
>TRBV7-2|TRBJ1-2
ASSPGTGLRGGYT
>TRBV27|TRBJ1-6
ASKLTGTANSPLH